Below, 3 T cell receptor beta chains from the same sample are listed, as sequenced in a study of identical twins. MiXCR, run by TCRdb on the 5' RACE reads, gives a single entry per CDR3 protein. This table holds 550,000 to 800,000 distinct CDR3 sequences, roughly 7.2% found once. A further study also used this sample, focusing on yellow fever vaccine responses in identical twins.

Specimen: PBMCs. The receptors here all came from a woman aged 18-29 years in good health.

This chain links TRBV11-3 with TRBJ2-3; possible D gene TRBD2, 7 bases. The length of the CDR3 is 16 residues. Trimming left V 4 bases short and J 0 bases short, with 14 bases between. Germline lookup yields CDR1 SGHNT and CDR2 YENEEA. The CDR3 here is CASSSPEGGSTDTQYF. DNA for the CDR3: TGTGCCAGCAGCTCCCCCGAGGGGGGGAGCACAGATACGCAGTATTTT.

Only a few counts were recorded for this clonotype. The chain carries TRBV29-1 and TRBJ2-5, with D uncertain. The V end lost 4 bases, the J end lost 1 base, and 7 bases lay between the germline ends. The CDR3 totals 12 residues. Germline V CDR1 and CDR2: SQVTM, ANQGSEA. The CDR3 region has the DNA TGCAGCGTTGCTCATACCCAAGAGACCCAGTACTTC. Protein product: CSVAHTQETQYF.

Many counts were recorded for this clonotype. The chain carries TRBV4-2 and TRBJ1-1; D not certain. The length of the CDR3 is 15 residues. Germline V gene lookup returns CDR1 LGHNA and CDR2 YNFKEQ. The V gene lost 0 bases and the J gene lost 4 bases, with 12 bases spanning the gap. The CDR3 region has the DNA TGTGCCAGCAGCCAAGACCGGGTTTCGGGCACTGAAGCTTTCTTT. Translating gives CASSQDRVSGTEAFF.